A single sample is the source of the 20 T cell receptor beta chains below, sequenced in a study of T-cell reconstitution after alpha-beta-depleted transplantation in children. Unique molecular identifiers were incorporated during preparation of the TCRbeta library. MiXCR, applied by TCRdb to the PCR reads, yields one record per CDR3 protein. The table includes 300,000 to 400,000 distinct CDR3 sequences, about a sixth detected once. The sequencing here drew on PBMCs, mostly from graft donor cells, taken 360 days after TCRalphabeta/CD19-depleted stem cell transplant. The receptors come from a male patient under 10 years old who had a stem cell transplant for acute lymphoblastic leukemia, so the T cells may come from the graft donor.

V gene TRBV20-1 combines with J gene TRBJ2-7, with 8 bases matching TRBD1. The CDR3 loop spans 13 amino acids. With 2 bases clipped from V and 4 bases from J, the junction kept 4 bases outside the gene matches. CDR1 and CDR2 (germline): DFQATT, SNEGSKA (reference sequence). Here the CDR3 reads CSARPQGAYEQYF. In nucleotides, the CDR3 is TGCAGTGCTAGACCTCAGGGGGCGTACGAGCAGTACTTC.

This clonotype was observed a handful of times. V gene TRBV20-1 combines with J gene TRBJ1-2; tentatively, D is TRBD1 (5 bases). The V end was cut by 6 bases, the J end by 4 bases, with 12 bases between. Germline CDR1 and CDR2: DFQATT and SNEGSKA (reference sequence). The CDR3 runs 12 residues. In DNA, the CDR3 is TGCAGTGCGGTACAGGACCTCTATGGCTACACCTTC. This codes for CSAVQDLYGYTF.

The table lists this clonotype with a few counts. This chain links TRBV12-3 or TRBV12-4 with TRBJ2-1; 9 positions agree with TRBD2. The V segment lost 6 bases and the J segment 9 bases; nucleotides outside the gene matches: 3. The CDR3 is made up of 12 amino acids. For the CDR3, the DNA is TGTGCCAGCAGCAGCGGGAGGCTTGAGCAGTTCTTC. Its translation is CASSSGRLEQFF.

This chain connects TRBV5-1 to TRBJ2-7; 14 bases match TRBD2. CDR1 SGHRS and CDR2 YFSETQ come from the germline V gene. The V gene end was trimmed by 4 bases and the J gene end by 6 bases; junction bases not matched to a gene: 6. The CDR3 length is 15 residues. CDR3 amino acids: CASSEGLAGGGEQYF. DNA for the CDR3: TGCGCCAGCAGCGAAGGACTAGCGGGAGGAGGCGAGCAGTACTTC.

This clonotype was seen a handful of times. V is TRBV19 and J is TRBJ2-1; D is unresolved. Germline V gene data show CDR1 as LNHDA and CDR2 as SQIVND (reference sequence). The CDR3 sequence is 14 residues long. V lost 4 bases and J 3 bases, leaving 10 bases between the germline ends. The CDR3 coding sequence is TGTGCCAGTAGTAGACAACCCATCTACAATGAGCAGTTCTTC. It encodes CASSRQPIYNEQFF. The whole variable domain, filled in from reference TRBV19 and TRBJ2-1, reads DGGITQSPKYLFRKEGQNVTLSCEQNLNHDAMYWYRQDPGQGLRLIYYSQIVNDFQKGDIAEGYSVSREKKESFPLTVTSAQKNPTAFYLCASSRQPIYNEQFFGPGTRLTVL.

This clonotype came up a few times. The J gene is TRBJ1-4, the V gene TRBV4-3; D remains ambiguous. Trimming took off 0 bases at V and 8 bases at J, with 10 bases between the two ends. Germline V lookup: CDR1 LGHNA, CDR2 YSLEER. This CDR3 has 14 amino acids. CDR3 protein: CASSQDLWWEKLFF. The CDR3, as DNA: TGCGCCAGCAGCCAAGATCTGTGGTGGGAAAAACTGTTTTTT.

This clonotype turned up a few times. J is TRBJ2-3 and V is TRBV4-2; 8 bases agree with TRBD1. V dropped 0 bases and J dropped 5; count of bases not matched to a gene: 10. Germline values: CDR1 LGHNA, CDR2 YNFKEQ. This CDR3 spans 17 amino acids. The CDR3 reads CASSQDYRLQGGDTQYF. The CDR3 nucleotides are TGTGCCAGCAGCCAAGATTACAGGTTACAGGGGGGAGATACGCAGTATTTT.

This clonotype has just a few counts. The chain combines TRBV24-1 with TRBJ2-2, with 8 bases matching TRBD1. V lost 4 bases and J lost 5; bases outside the gene matches: 8. The CDR3 runs 16 residues. Looked up from germline, CDR1 is KGHDR and CDR2 is SFDVKD. The CDR3 protein is CATSEFPGGRTGELFF. In DNA, the CDR3 is TGTGCCACCAGTGAGTTTCCAGGGGGCCGAACCGGGGAGCTGTTTTTT.

This clonotype was detected ten times or more. Written as DNA, the CDR3 is TGTGCCAGCAGCACGTCAGCCGGGGAGCTGTTTTTT. As protein: CASSTSAGELFF. V usage is TRBV9 and J usage is TRBJ2-2; no definite D call. The V end was cut by 4 bases, the J end by 6 bases, with 7 bases between. This CDR3 has 12 amino acids. The germline V gene encodes CDR1 SGDLS and CDR2 YYNGEE. Filled out from reference TRBV9 and TRBJ2-2, the complete variable domain reads DSGVTQTPKHLITATGQRVTLRCSPRSGDLSVYWYQQSLDQGLQFLIQYYNGEERAKGNILERFSAQQFPDLHSELNLSSLELGDSALYFCASSTSAGELFFGEGSRLTVL.

The chain recombines TRBV4-1 with TRBJ2-5, with D possibly being TRBD2 (6 bases). The germline V gene has CDR1 MGHRA and CDR2 YSYEKL. This CDR3 has 16 amino acids. V was shortened by 0 bases and J by 2 bases, with 13 bases between the two germline ends. This CDR3 is CASSQDLGTSQETQYF. The CDR3 nucleotides read TGCGCCAGCAGCCAAGATCTAGGGACTTCACAAGAGACCCAGTACTTC.

There are a few counts of this clonotype. V and J are TRBV3-1 and TRBJ2-5, with D tentatively TRBD1 or TRBD2 (5 bases each). Germline CDR1 is LGHDT and CDR2 is YNNKEL (reference sequence). Trimming took 4 bases from V and 5 from J, leaving 8 bases between them. There are 12 residues in the CDR3. As DNA, the CDR3 is TGTGCCAGCAGCCGGGACGCCGAGACCCAGTACTTC. It encodes CASSRDAETQYF.

This clonotype was seen repeatedly, ten times or more. V and J are TRBV28 and TRBJ2-7, with 7 bases identical to TRBD1. There are 14 residues in the CDR3. Germline V gene sequence: CDR1 MDHEN, CDR2 SYDVKM. The junction had 9 bases not matched to a gene; V was cut back by 8 bases and J by 2 bases. In DNA, the CDR3 is TGTGCCAGCTTTACACGGGACAGAGCCTACGAGCAGTACTTC. Protein product: CASFTRDRAYEQYF. Together with reference TRBV28 and TRBJ2-7, the CDR3 gives the full variable domain: DVKVTQSSRYLVKRTGEKVFLECVQDMDHENMFWYRQDPGLGLRLIYFSYDVKMKEKGDIPEGYSVSREKKERFSLILESASTNQTSMYLCASFTRDRAYEQYFGPGTRLTVT.

This clonotype was counted between two and nine times. V and J are TRBV18 and TRBJ2-1, with D possibly TRBD1 on 6 matching bases. Germline assignment: CDR1 KGHSH and CDR2 LQKENI. The CDR3 spans 12 residues. Trimming shortened V by 2 bases and J by 9 bases, and 8 bases separated the two germline ends. The CDR3 DNA sequence: TGTGCCAGCTCACCATGGGGGCCTGAGCAGTTCTTC. Encoded protein: CASSPWGPEQFF.

The chain is built from TRBV12-3 or TRBV12-4 and TRBJ2-5, with 7 nucleotides matching TRBD2. Germline trimming cut 6 bases from V and 5 bases from J; bases unmatched to any gene: 15. The CDR3 loop spans 16 amino acids. Written as DNA, the CDR3 is TGTGCCAGCAGCCCAAGGAAAGGACTAGAGGCGGAGACCCAGTACTTC. Its protein product is CASSPRKGLEAETQYF.

A single count supports this clonotype. V gene TRBV6-1 combines with J gene TRBJ2-5, with D uncertain. The CDR3 runs to 15 residues. Trimming removed 0 bases at V and 2 bases at J, with 10 bases between. From germline, CDR1 is MNHNS and CDR2 SASEGT. CDR3 DNA sequence: TGTGCCAGCAGTGAAGCCTTCTCACGTCAAGAGACCCAGTACTTC. Residues: CASSEAFSRQETQYF.

This clonotype has only a few counts. The V gene is TRBV4-2, the J gene TRBJ2-5, with 11 bases identical to TRBD1. The CDR3 extends over 16 amino acids. Germline loops: CDR1 LGHNA, CDR2 YNFKEQ. V gave up 0 bases and J gave up 5 bases; unmatched junction bases: 5. The CDR3 protein is CASSQDRDRGTETQYF. DNA for the CDR3: TGTGCCAGCAGCCAAGATCGGGACAGGGGGACGGAGACCCAGTACTTC.

This clonotype occurred a few times. This chain connects TRBV12-3 or TRBV12-4 to TRBJ1-2; D possibly corresponds to TRBD1 (6 bases). There are 14 residues in the CDR3. Trimming took 2 bases from V and 8 from J, leaving 15 bases between them. CDR3 coding DNA: TGTGCCAGCAGTTTAAGGGGGAGGATCCACGGCTACACCTTC. This codes for CASSLRGRIHGYTF.

This sequence joins TRBV20-1 and TRBJ1-5; no definite D call. The germline V and J ends were trimmed by 3 bases and 3 bases, with 12 bases remaining between them. CDR1 DFQATT and CDR2 SNEGSKA come from the germline V gene (reference sequence). The CDR3 has 14 residues. Written as DNA, the CDR3 is TGCAGTGCTAGTAACGGCAGACTCAATCAGCCCCAGCATTTT. It translates to CSASNGRLNQPQHF.

This clonotype turned up a few times. The chain links TRBV4-1 to TRBJ1-5; D not certain. Germline CDR1 reads MGHRA; CDR2 reads YSYEKL. There are 14 residues in the CDR3. V lost 2 bases and J lost 0, with 5 bases in between. In DNA form, the CDR3 reads TGCGCCAGCAGCCAAACAGCTAGCAATCAGCCCCAGCATTTT. Translation gives CASSQTASNQPQHF.

The gene calls are TRBV20-1 and TRBJ2-1; 9 bases match TRBD1. V trimming: 0 bases; J trimming: 4 bases; junction bases outside the gene matches: 13. The CDR3 has 18 residues. Germline CDR1 DFQATT, CDR2 SNEGSKA (reference sequence). CDR3 residues: CSARDKGTGQVTYNEQFF. The CDR3 bases are TGCAGTGCTAGAGATAAGGGGACAGGGCAGGTGACATACAATGAGCAGTTCTTC.